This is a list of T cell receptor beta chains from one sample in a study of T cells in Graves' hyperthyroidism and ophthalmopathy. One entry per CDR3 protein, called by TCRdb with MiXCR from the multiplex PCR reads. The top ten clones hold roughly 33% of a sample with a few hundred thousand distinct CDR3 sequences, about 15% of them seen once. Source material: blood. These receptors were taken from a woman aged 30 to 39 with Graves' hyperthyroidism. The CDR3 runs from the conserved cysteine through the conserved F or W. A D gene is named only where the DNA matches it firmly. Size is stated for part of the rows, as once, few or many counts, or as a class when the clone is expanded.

CASSLELAAADTQYF TGCGCCAGCAGCTTGGAACTAGCGGCGGCAGATACGCAGTATTTT NA TRBV5-1 TRBD2 TRBJ2-3
CASSFWRGTEAFF TGTGCCAGCAGTTTCTGGCGGGGCACTGAAGCTTTCTTT many TRBV27 NA TRBJ1-1
CSVTSGSTLYNEQFF TGCAGCGTGACTAGCGGGAGCACCCTCTACAATGAGCAGTTCTTC NA TRBV29-1 TRBD2 TRBJ2-1
CASSNIYEQYF TGTGCCAGCTCAAACATCTACGAGCAGTACTTC NA TRBV7-2 NA TRBJ2-7
CASSLTTSILFHEQYF TGTGCCAGCAGTTTAACCACTAGTATTTTGTTCCACGAGCAGTACTTC many TRBV27 NA TRBJ2-7
CASSGWDRGFNQPQHF TGTGCCAGTAGTGGTTGGGACAGGGGTTTCAATCAGCCCCAGCATTTT NA TRBV19 TRBD1 TRBJ1-5
CASSAHRGETQYF TGTGCCAGCAGCGCGCACAGGGGAGAGACCCAGTACTTC many TRBV11-2 TRBD1 TRBJ2-5
CAWSGLAGKGETQYF TGTGCCTGGAGTGGTCTAGCGGGAAAGGGGGAGACCCAGTACTTC many TRBV30 TRBD2 TRBJ2-5
CASTPGVADTQYF TGTGCCAGCACCCCCGGAGTCGCAGATACGCAGTATTTT many TRBV11-2 NA TRBJ2-3
CASSQNYESEQYF TGTGCCAGCAGCCAAAACTACGAGTCCGAGCAGTACTTC NA TRBV7-2 NA TRBJ2-7
CATTQGSAYNEQFF TGTGCCACAACACAGGGGAGCGCCTACAATGAGCAGTTCTTC NA TRBV19 TRBD1 TRBJ2-1
CASSSWDRVYEQYF TGTGCCAGCAGCTCCTGGGACAGGGTATACGAGCAGTACTTC many TRBV7-9 TRBD1 TRBJ2-7
CASSWTAMNTEAFF TGCGCCAGCAGCTGGACGGCTATGAACACTGAAGCTTTCTTT many TRBV5-1 NA TRBJ1-1
CASSPREGPREQYF TGCGCCAGCAGCCCCCGGGAGGGACCGAGGGAGCAGTACTTC many TRBV5-1 TRBD2 TRBJ2-7
CASRNRGLSGNQPQHF TGTGCCAGCCGAAACAGGGGGCTATCGGGCAATCAGCCCCAGCATTTT NA TRBV27 TRBD1 TRBJ1-5
CASSLSWQTNNEQFF TGTGCCAGCAGTTTATCTTGGCAGACTAACAATGAGCAGTTCTTC many TRBV27 NA TRBJ2-1
CASSAQGQSNQPQHF TGTGCCAGCAGCGCCCAAGGACAGAGCAATCAGCCCCAGCATTTT many TRBV9 NA TRBJ1-5
CASSQLKDSYGYTF TGTGCCAGCAGTCAACTTAAGGACAGCTATGGCTACACCTTC many TRBV2 NA TRBJ1-2
CASSFSGGIGNTIYF TGTGCCAGCAGTTTCTCGGGGGGTATAGGAAACACCATATATTTT few TRBV27 NA TRBJ1-3
CASSPSRRVSEAFF TGTGCCAGCAGCCCCTCCCGCAGGGTGAGTGAAGCTTTCTTT many TRBV12-3/TRBV12-4 NA TRBJ1-1
CASSESQARSTEQYF TGCGCCAGCAGTGAGTCTCAGGCAAGGAGTACAGAGCAGTACTTC few TRBV10-1 NA TRBJ2-7
CASSLVKGAHEQYF TGTGCCAGCAGCTTAGTGAAAGGGGCCCACGAGCAGTACTTC few TRBV7-2 NA TRBJ2-7
CAWSGGHYSNQPQHF TGTGCCTGGAGTGGAGGACACTATAGCAATCAGCCCCAGCATTTT few TRBV30 NA TRBJ1-5
CATSDSDRASSTDTQYF TGTGCCACCAGTGATTCCGACAGGGCATCTAGCACAGATACGCAGTATTTT few TRBV24-1 TRBD1 TRBJ2-3
CSVVMGSLNTEAFF TGCAGCGTTGTAATGGGATCCCTGAACACTGAAGCTTTCTTT few TRBV29-1 NA TRBJ1-1
CASSDGRSYEQYF TGCGCCAGCAGTGATGGCAGGTCTTACGAGCAGTACTTC few TRBV10-1 NA TRBJ2-7
CASSLLREEFF TGTGCCAGCAGCTTATTACGGGAGGAGTTCTTC few TRBV7-2 TRBD2 TRBJ2-1
CASSGDGLPDNEQFF TGCGCCAGCAGCGGCGACGGTCTCCCCGACAATGAGCAGTTCTTC NA TRBV5-1 NA TRBJ2-1
CASSQEVTQTYEQYF TGCGCCAGCAGCCAAGAAGTTACCCAAACCTACGAGCAGTACTTC NA TRBV7-7 NA TRBJ2-7
CASRYNQPQHF TGTGCCAGCAGATACAATCAGCCCCAGCATTTT few TRBV2 NA TRBJ1-5
CASSLSGSPGGEQYF TGTGCCAGCAGTCTGTCAGGGTCCCCAGGGGGGGAGCAGTACTTC many TRBV28 NA TRBJ2-7
CASSSGVQETQYF TGTGCCAGCAGCTCTGGCGTACAAGAGACCCAGTACTTC NA TRBV7-8 NA TRBJ2-5
CSAREAGGPHEQYF TGCAGTGCTAGAGAGGCGGGAGGGCCCCACGAGCAGTACTTC many TRBV20-1 TRBD2 TRBJ2-7
CASSVSGHRANYGYTF TGCGCCAGCAGCGTATCGGGACACCGAGCTAACTATGGCTACACCTTC many TRBV5-1 NA TRBJ1-2
CASSSKGSHEQYF TGTGCCAGCAGTTCAAAGGGGAGTCACGAGCAGTACTTC many TRBV11-3 NA TRBJ2-7
CASSYSGGYTEAFF TGTGCCAGCAGTTACTCTGGGGGTTACACTGAAGCTTTCTTT many TRBV6-5 NA TRBJ1-1
CSARQLTGHLETQYF TGCAGTGCAAGGCAATTGACAGGGCACTTGGAGACCCAGTACTTC many TRBV20-1 TRBD1 TRBJ2-5
CASRNTYAKNIQYF TGTGCCAGCAGAAACACGTACGCCAAAAACATTCAGTACTTC many TRBV2 NA TRBJ2-4
CASSLDGTGELFF TGTGCCAGCAGCTTAGATGGCACCGGGGAGCTGTTTTTT many TRBV5-1 NA TRBJ2-2
CSARDNGGGELFF TGCAGTGCTAGAGACAATGGTGGGGGGGAGCTGTTTTTT NA TRBV20-1 NA TRBJ2-2
CASNKPEGYNEQFF TGCGCCAGCAATAAGCCTGAGGGTTACAATGAGCAGTTCTTC few TRBV5-1 NA TRBJ2-1
CASSLQGTSGRTYEQYF TGTGCCAGTTCCTTACAAGGGACTAGCGGGCGGACCTACGAGCAGTACTTC NA TRBV7-9 TRBD2 TRBJ2-7
CSARSGTPQETQYF TGCAGTGCTAGATCCGGGACACCTCAAGAGACCCAGTACTTC many TRBV20-1 NA TRBJ2-5
CASRPNLAGEYF TGTGCCAGCAGACCTAATCTTGCAGGGGAGTACTTC many TRBV28 NA TRBJ2-5
CASSKKGEDTQYF TGTGCCAGCAGTAAGAAGGGGGAAGATACGCAGTATTTT NA TRBV6-1 NA TRBJ2-3
CSARFPGLAPEGAKNIQYF TGCAGTGCTAGGTTCCCGGGACTAGCGCCTGAGGGGGCCAAAAACATTCAGTACTTC few TRBV20-1 TRBD2 TRBJ2-4
CASNRGRAVNEQFF TGTGCCAGTAACCGCGGGAGGGCCGTAAATGAGCAGTTCTTC NA TRBV19 TRBD2 TRBJ2-1
CASSPRQGALYEQYF TGTGCCAGCAGCCCGCGACAGGGGGCCCTCTACGAGCAGTACTTC NA TRBV11-2 TRBD1 TRBJ2-7
CSASVGGLDTQYF TGCAGTGCTAGTGTAGGGGGCCTTGATACGCAGTATTTT once TRBV20-1 TRBD1 TRBJ2-3
CASSPWSPGREQYF TGTGCCAGCAGTCCTTGGTCCCCCGGGCGCGAGCAGTACTTC few TRBV28 NA TRBJ2-7
CASSRTSPDTQYF TGTGCCAGCTCCCGGACTAGTCCAGATACGCAGTATTTT many TRBV27 TRBD2 TRBJ2-3
CSAREPPGSYEQYF TGCAGTGCTAGAGAACCCCCTGGCTCCTACGAGCAGTACTTC NA TRBV20-1 NA TRBJ2-7
CASTAGGSSGNEQFF TGTGCCAGTACTGCTGGCGGGAGTTCCGGCAATGAGCAGTTCTTC NA TRBV19 TRBD2 TRBJ2-1
CAWSVLGGRAQIYEQYF TGTGCCTGGAGTGTATTAGGCGGGAGGGCTCAAATCTACGAGCAGTACTTC many TRBV30 TRBD2 TRBJ2-7
CASSPSDRIISYEQYF TGTGCCAGCAGCCCATCGGACAGGATTATCTCCTACGAGCAGTACTTC NA TRBV7-6 TRBD1 TRBJ2-7
CASSPVTYEQYF TGTGCCAGCAGCCCAGTTACCTACGAGCAGTACTTC NA TRBV28 NA TRBJ2-7
CASSPRPGAGTEAFF TGTGCCAGCTCACCCCGTCCGGGGGCCGGTACTGAAGCTTTCTTT few TRBV18 NA TRBJ1-1
CSARDRGTGLARDTEAFF TGCAGTGCTAGAGATCGCGGGACAGGGCTTGCGAGGGACACTGAAGCTTTCTTT NA TRBV20-1 TRBD1 TRBJ1-1
CASSLSGTRNNEQFF TGCGCCAGCAGCCTTTCCGGGACGAGAAACAATGAGCAGTTCTTC NA TRBV4-1 NA TRBJ2-1